The source of this T cell receptor beta chain is a study of CD4 T cells in relation to SARS-CoV-2 and coronaviruses. Overall study context: Negative control cultures got HIV-1 Nef peptides or no peptide.

For this clone: Antigen specificity is unknown.

Before the COVID-19 pandemic, during about 2010-2019, CD4+ T cells were taken from unexposed donors. The cells were cultured for about ten days before CD4+ T cells were isolated. Trimming stripped 6 bases from V and 1 base from J, with 13 bases between. The CDR3 is made up of 14 amino acids. CDR1 and CDR2 (germline): MNHNY, SVGAGI (reference sequence). Data came from immunoSEQ multiplex PCR; TCRdb stores just in-frame clones and leaves some out. The sample includes around 9,700 clones, 81% seen only once; the top ten take roughly 17%. This clonotype was sampled from a human donor in good health. Sequencing used CD4+ T cells from PBMCs, cultured in vitro. The chain couples TRBV6-6 to TRBJ2-7; weak D call: TRBD1 (6 bases). CDR3 region: CASSPRQDSYEQYF. DNA for the CDR3: TGTGCCAGCAGCCCTCGACAGGATTCCTACGAGCAGTACTTC.